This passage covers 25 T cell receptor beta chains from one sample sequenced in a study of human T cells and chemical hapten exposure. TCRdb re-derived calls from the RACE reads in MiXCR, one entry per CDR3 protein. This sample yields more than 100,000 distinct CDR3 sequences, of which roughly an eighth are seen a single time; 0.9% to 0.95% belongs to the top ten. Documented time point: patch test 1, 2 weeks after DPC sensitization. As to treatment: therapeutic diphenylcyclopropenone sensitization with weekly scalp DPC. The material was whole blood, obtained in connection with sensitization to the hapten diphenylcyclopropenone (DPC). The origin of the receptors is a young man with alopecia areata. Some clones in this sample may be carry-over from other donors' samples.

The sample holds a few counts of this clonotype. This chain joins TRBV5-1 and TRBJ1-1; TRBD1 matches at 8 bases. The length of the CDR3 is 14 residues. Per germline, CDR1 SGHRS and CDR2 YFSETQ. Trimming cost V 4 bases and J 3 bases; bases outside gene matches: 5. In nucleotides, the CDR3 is TGCGCCAGCAGCGACGCACAGGGGGACACTGAAGCTTTCTTT. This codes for CASSDAQGDTEAFF.

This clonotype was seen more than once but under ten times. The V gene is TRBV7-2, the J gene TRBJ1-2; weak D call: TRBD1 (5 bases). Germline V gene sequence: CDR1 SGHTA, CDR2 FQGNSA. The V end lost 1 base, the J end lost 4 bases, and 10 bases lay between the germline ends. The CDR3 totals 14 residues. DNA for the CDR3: TGTGCCAGCAGCTTAGATCAGGGTACCTATGGCTACACCTTC. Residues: CASSLDQGTYGYTF. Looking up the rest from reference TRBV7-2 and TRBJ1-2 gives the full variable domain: GAGVSQSPSNKVTEKGKDVELRCDPISGHTALYWYRQSLGQGLEFLIYFQGNSAPDKSGLPSDRFSAERTGGSVSTLTIQRTQQEDSAVYLCASSLDQGTYGYTFGSGTRLTVV.

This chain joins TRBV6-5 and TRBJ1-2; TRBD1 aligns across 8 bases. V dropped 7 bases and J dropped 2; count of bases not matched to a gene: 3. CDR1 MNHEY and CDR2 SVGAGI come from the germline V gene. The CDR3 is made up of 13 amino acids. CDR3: CASTTGANYGYTF. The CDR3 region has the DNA TGTGCCAGCACGACAGGGGCCAACTATGGCTACACCTTC.

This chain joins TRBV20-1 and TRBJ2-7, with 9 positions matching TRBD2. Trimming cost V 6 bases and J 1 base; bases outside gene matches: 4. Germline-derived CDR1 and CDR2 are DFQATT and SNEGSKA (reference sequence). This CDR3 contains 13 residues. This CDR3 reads CSARTSVSYEQYF. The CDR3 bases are TGCAGTGCGAGGACTAGCGTTTCCTACGAGCAGTACTTC.

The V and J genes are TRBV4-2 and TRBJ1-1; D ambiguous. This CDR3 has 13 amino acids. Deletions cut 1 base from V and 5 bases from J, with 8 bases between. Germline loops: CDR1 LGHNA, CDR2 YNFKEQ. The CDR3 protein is CASSQGDYTEAFF. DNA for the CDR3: TGTGCCAGCAGCCAAGGAGACTATACTGAAGCTTTCTTT.

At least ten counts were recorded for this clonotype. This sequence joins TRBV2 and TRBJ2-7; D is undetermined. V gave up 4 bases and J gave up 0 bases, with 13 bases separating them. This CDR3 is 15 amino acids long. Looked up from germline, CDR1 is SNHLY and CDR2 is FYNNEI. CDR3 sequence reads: CASSGPTGSSYEQYV. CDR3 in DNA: TGTGCCAGCAGTGGTCCGACTGGAAGCTCCTACGAGCAGTACGTC.

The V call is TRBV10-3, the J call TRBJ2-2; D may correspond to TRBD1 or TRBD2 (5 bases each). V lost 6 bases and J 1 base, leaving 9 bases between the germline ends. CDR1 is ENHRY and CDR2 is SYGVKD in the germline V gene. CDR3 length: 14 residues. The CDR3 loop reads CAISGTENTGELFF. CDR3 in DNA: TGTGCCATCAGCGGGACCGAGAACACCGGGGAGCTGTTTTTT.

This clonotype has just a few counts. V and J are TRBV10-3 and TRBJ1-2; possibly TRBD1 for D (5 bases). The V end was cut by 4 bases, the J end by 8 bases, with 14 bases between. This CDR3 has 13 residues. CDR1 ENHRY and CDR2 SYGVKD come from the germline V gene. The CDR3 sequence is CAISGGRVQGYTF. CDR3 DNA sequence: TGTGCCATCAGTGGAGGCAGGGTTCAAGGCTACACCTTC.

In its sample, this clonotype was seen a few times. The CDR3 coding sequence is TGTGCCAGCATGAAATTCAGGGCCGATGGCTACACCTTC. Translated: CASMKFRADGYTF. The chain joins TRBV11-2 to TRBJ1-2, with D perhaps TRBD1 (5 bases). Germline CDR1 SGHAT, CDR2 FQNNGV. This CDR3 spans 13 amino acids. The ends were cut back, 7 bases at V and 6 bases at J, with 15 bases in the middle.

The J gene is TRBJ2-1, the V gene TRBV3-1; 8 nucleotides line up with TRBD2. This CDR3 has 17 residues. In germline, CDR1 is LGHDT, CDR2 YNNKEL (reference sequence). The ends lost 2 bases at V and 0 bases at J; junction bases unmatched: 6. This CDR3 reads CASSQLDGTSSYNEQFF. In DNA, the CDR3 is TGTGCCAGCAGCCAACTCGACGGGACTAGCTCCTACAATGAGCAGTTCTTC.

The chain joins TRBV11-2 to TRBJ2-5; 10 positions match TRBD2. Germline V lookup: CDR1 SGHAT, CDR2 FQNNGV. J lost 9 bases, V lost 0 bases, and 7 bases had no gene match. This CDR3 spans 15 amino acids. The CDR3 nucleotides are TGTGCCAGCAGCTTAGAGGCTAGCGGGGGATTGGCCCAGTACTTC. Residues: CASSLEASGGLAQYF.

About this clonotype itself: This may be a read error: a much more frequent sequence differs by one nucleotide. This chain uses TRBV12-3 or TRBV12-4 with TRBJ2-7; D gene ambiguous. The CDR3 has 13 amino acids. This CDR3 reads CASCLGSPYEQYF. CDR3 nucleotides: TGTGCCAGCTGTTTAGGGTCTCCCTACGAGCAGTACTTC.

The CDR3 spells CSGRLAGYGANVLTF. CDR3 sequence (DNA): TGCAGCGGTCGACTAGCGGGGTATGGGGCCAACGTCCTGACTTTC. The chain couples TRBV29-1 to TRBJ2-6, with 11 nucleotides matching TRBD2. The CDR3 is 15 residues long. Germline CDR1 SQVTM, CDR2 ANQGSEA. V was pared by 7 bases and J by 3 bases, with 5 bases of the junction left unmatched.

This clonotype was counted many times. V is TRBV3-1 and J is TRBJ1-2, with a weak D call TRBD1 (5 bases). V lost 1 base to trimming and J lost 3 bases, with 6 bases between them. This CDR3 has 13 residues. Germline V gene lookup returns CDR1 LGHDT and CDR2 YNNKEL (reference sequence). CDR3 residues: CASSQGGHYGYTF. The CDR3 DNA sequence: TGTGCCAGCAGCCAAGGGGGACACTATGGCTACACCTTC.

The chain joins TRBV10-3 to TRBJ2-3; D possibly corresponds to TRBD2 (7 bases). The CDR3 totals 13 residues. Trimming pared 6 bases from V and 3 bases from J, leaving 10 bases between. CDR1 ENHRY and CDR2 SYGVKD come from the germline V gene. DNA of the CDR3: TGTGCCATCAGACAGGGAGGGACAGATACGCAGTATTTT. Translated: CAIRQGGTDTQYF.

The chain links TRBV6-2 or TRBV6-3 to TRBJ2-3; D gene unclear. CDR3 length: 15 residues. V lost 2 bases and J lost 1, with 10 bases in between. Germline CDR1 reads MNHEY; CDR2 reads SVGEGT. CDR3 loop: CASSYDPAGTDTQYF. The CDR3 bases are TGTGCCAGCAGTTACGACCCCGCCGGCACAGATACGCAGTATTTT.

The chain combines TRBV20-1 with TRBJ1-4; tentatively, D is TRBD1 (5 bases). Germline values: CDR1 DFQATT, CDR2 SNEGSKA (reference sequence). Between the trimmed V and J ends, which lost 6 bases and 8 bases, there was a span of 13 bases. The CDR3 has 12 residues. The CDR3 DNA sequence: TGCAGTGCCCGACAGTCTGAGGAAAAACTGTTTTTT. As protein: CSARQSEEKLFF.

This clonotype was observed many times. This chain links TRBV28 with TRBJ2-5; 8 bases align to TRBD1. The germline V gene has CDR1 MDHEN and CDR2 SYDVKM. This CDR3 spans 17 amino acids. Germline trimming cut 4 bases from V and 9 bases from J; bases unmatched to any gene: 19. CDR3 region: CASSYLKGRGLKLAQYF. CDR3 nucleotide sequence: TGTGCCAGCAGTTACCTCAAGGGCAGGGGGCTAAAGTTGGCCCAGTACTTC. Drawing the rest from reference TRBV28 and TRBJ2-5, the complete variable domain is DVKVTQSSRYLVKRTGEKVFLECVQDMDHENMFWYRQDPGLGLRLIYFSYDVKMKEKGDIPEGYSVSREKKERFSLILESASTNQTSMYLCASSYLKGRGLKLAQYFGPGTRLLVL.

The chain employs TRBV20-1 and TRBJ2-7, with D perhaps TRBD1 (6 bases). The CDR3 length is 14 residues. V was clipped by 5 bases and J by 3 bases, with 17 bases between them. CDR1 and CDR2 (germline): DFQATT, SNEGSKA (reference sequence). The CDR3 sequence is CSASQIDRSYEQYF. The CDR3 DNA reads TGCAGTGCTTCTCAAATAGACAGGAGCTACGAGCAGTACTTC.

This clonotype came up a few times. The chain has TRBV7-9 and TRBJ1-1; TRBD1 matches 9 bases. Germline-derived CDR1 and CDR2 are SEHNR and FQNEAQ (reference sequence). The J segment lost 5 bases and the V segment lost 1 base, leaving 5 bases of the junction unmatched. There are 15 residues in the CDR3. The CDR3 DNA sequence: TGTGCCAGCAGCTTAGGGGACAGGGCCCCTACTGAAGCTTTCTTT. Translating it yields CASSLGDRAPTEAFF.

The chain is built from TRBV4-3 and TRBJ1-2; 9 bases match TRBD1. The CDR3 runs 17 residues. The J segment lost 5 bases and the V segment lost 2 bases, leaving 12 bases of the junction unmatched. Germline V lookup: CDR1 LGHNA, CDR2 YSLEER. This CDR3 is CASSQTVFQGQGYGYTF. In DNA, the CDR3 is TGCGCCAGCAGCCAAACCGTCTTCCAGGGACAGGGATATGGCTACACCTTC.

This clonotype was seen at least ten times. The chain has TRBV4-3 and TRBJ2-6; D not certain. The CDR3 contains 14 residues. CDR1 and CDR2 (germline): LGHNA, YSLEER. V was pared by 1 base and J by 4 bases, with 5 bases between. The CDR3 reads CASSQGRGANVLTF. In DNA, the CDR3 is TGCGCCAGCAGCCAAGGCCGGGGGGCCAACGTCCTGACTTTC.

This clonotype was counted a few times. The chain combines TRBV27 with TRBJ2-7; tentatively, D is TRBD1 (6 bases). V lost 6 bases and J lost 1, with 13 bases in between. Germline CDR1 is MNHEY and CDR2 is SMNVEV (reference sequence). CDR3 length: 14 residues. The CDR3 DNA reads TGTGCCAGCAGCTATTCCGGACAGTCCTACGAGCAGTACTTC. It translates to CASSYSGQSYEQYF.

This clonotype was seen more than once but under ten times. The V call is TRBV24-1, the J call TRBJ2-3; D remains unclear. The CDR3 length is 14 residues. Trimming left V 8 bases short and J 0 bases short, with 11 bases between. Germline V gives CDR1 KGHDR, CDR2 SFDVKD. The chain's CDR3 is CATTAGTSTDTQYF. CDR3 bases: TGTGCCACCACGGCCGGAACAAGCACAGATACGCAGTATTTT.

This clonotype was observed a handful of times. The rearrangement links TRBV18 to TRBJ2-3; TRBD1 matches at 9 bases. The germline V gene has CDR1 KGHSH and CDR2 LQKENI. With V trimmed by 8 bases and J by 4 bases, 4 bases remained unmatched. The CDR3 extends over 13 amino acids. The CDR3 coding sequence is TGTGCCAGCGCACAGGGGGCCGCAGATACGCAGTATTTT. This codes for CASAQGAADTQYF.